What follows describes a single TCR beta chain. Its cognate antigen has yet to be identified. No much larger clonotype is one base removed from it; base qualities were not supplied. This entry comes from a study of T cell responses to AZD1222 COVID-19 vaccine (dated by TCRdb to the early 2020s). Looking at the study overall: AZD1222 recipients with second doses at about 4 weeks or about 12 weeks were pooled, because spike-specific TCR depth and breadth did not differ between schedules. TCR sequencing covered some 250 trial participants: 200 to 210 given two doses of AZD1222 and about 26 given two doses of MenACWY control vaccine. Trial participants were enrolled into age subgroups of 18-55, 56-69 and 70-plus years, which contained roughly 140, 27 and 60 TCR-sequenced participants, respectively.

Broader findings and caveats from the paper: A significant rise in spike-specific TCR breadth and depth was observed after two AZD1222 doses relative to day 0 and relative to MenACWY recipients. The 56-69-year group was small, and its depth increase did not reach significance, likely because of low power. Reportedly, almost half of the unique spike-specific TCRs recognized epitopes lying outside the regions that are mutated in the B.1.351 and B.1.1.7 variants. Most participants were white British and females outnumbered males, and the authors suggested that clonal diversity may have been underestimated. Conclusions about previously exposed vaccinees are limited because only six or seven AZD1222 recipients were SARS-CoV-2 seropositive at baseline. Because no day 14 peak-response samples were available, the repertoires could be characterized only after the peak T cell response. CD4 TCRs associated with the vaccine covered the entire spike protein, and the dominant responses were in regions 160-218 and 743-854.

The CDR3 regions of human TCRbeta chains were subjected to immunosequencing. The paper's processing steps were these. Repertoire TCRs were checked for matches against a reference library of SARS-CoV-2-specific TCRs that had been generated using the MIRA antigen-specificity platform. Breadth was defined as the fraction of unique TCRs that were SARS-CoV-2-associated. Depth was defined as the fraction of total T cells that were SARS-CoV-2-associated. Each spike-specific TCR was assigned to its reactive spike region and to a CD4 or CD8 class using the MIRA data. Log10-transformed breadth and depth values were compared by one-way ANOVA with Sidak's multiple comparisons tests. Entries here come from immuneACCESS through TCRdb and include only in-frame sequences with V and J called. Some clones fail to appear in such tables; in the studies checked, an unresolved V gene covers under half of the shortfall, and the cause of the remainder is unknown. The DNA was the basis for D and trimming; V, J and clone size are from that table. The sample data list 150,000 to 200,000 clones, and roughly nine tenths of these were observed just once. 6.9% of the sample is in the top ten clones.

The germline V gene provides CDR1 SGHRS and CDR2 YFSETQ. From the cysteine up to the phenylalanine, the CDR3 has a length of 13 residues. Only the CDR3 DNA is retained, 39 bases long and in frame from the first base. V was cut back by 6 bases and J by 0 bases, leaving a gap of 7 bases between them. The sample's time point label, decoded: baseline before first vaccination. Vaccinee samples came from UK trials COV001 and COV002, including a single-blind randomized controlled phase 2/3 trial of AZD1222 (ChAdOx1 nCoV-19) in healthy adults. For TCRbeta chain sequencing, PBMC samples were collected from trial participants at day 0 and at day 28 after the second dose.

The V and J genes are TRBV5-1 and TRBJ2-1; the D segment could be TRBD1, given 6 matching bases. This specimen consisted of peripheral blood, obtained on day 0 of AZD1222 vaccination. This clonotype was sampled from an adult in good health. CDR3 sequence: CASKGDSYNEQFF. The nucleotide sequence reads TGCGCCAGCAAGGGGGACTCCTACAATGAGCAGTTCTTC. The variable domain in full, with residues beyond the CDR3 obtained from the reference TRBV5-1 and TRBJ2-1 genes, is KAGVTQTPRYLIKTRGQQVTLSCSPISGHRSVSWYQQTPGQGLQFLFEYFSETQRNKGNFPGRFSGRQFSNSRSEMNVSTLELGDSALYLCASKGDSYNEQFFGPGTRLTVL.